These 6 T cell receptor beta chains were all obtained from the same sample, sequenced in a study of blood T cells in healthy people across ages. Then a second PCR, running about 7 to 11 cycles, was carried out with a sample-barcoded 5' primer and a J-beta primer mix. TCRdb analysed the 5' RACE reads with MiXCR anew, one entry per CDR3 protein. The sample has around 670,000 distinct CDR3 sequences; approximately 30% are singletons. Material: blood. The receptors shown here come from a woman older than 75 in good health.

This clonotype showed up many times. The chain has TRBV11-1 and TRBJ1-1; 9 bases align to TRBD1. The length of the CDR3 is 14 residues. Germline loops: CDR1 SGHAT, CDR2 FQDESV (reference sequence). The ends lost 4 bases at V and 0 bases at J; junction bases unmatched: 0. The CDR3 loop reads CASSWTGVNTEAFF. Written as DNA, the CDR3 is TGTGCCAGCAGCTGGACAGGGGTGAACACTGAAGCTTTCTTT.

Details on this clonotype: The junction and the germline gene differ at one end; a read error may be behind it. The chain employs TRBV11-1 and TRBJ2-7; D uncertain. The closer fit of TRBJ2-5 to the DNA end suggests the J call may be wrong. From germline, CDR1 is SGHAT and CDR2 FQDESV (reference sequence). The CDR3 totals 12 residues. The CDR3 DNA reads as TGCGCCAGCAGCTCAATACGGCAGACCCAGTACTTC. Translating it yields CASSSIRQTQYF.

This clonotype was picked up many times. The chain has TRBV29-1 and TRBJ2-3, with 9 bases matching TRBD1. Germline V lookup: CDR1 SQVTM, CDR2 ANQGSEA. This CDR3 has 15 amino acids. Trimming took 5 bases from V and 5 from J; bases not matched to a gene: 11. CDR3: CSVNTDRGVLDTQYF. The CDR3 DNA follows: TGCAGCGTTAATACGGACAGGGGAGTACTAGATACGCAGTATTTT.

This clonotype was found many times. The chain carries TRBV6-6 and TRBJ2-3; 7 bases line up with TRBD1. CDR3 length: 12 residues. Per germline, CDR1 MNHNY and CDR2 SVGAGI (reference sequence). After removal of 6 bases from V and 5 bases from J, the junction contained 2 bases not matched to a gene. DNA of the CDR3: TGTGCCAGCAGAGACAGGGTAGATACGCAGTATTTT. It specifies CASRDRVDTQYF.

This clonotype was found many times. This chain joins TRBV2 and TRBJ2-3, with unresolved D. The CDR3 loop spans 12 amino acids. Germline CDR1 SNHLY, CDR2 FYNNEI. Trimming pared 8 bases from V and 4 bases from J, leaving 10 bases between. The CDR3 here is CASLRRADTQYF. DNA of the CDR3: TGTGCCAGCCTCCGTAGGGCAGATACGCAGTATTTT.

The sample holds many counts of this clonotype. The rearrangement joins TRBV21-1 to TRBJ2-1; the table's D call of TRBD1 was not tested on the DNA. TRBV21-1 is a pseudogene segment. The CDR3 is 17 amino acids. CDR3 sequence reads: CASLQPQRRSSYNEQFF. CDR3 sequence (DNA): TGTGCCAGCTTACAACCCCAGCGCCGCAGCTCCTACAATGAGCAGTTCTTC.